These T cell receptor beta chains were read from a single sample in a study of CD8+CD57+ T cells in acquired aplastic anemia. MiXCR, run by TCRdb on the reads, gives a single entry per CDR3 protein. The data hold 200,000 or so distinct CDR3 sequences, with around 49% observed a single time. The sample was sorted CD4+, CD8+, or CD8+CD57+ T cells (not recorded which) from PBMCs. These receptors originate from a human donor with aplastic anemia. Both conserved end residues are part of each CDR3. Each record gives: J gene, V gene, clone size, D gene, CDR3 DNA, CDR3 protein. A D gene is named only where the DNA matches it firmly. Some rows have no size entry. The others give once, few or many, or a class for an expanded clone.

TRBJ2-2	TRBV11-3	many	TRBD2	TGTGCCAGCAGCCCACCCGGGGGGGGAGCGGGCACCGGGGAGCTGTTTTTT	CASSPPGGGAGTGELFF
TRBJ2-3	TRBV5-5	-	TRBD2	TGCGCCAGCAGCCTAGAGCGGGGGGGCACAGATACGCAGTATTTT	CASSLERGGTDTQYF
TRBJ1-6	TRBV2	-	-	TGTGCCAGCAGTGATCGCGGTCCGTATTCACCCCTCCACTTT	CASSDRGPYSPLHF
TRBJ1-1	TRBV3-1	few	-	TGTGCCAGCAGCCAAGGGGGGGCCCCGAACACTGAAGCTTTCTTT	CASSQGGAPNTEAFF
TRBJ1-1	TRBV4-1	-	TRBD1	TGCGCCAGCAGCCTTAGGGACAGGGAGAACACTGAAGCTTCCTTT	CASSLRDRENTEASF
TRBJ1-2	TRBV9	-	-	TGTGCCAGCAGCGTAGTAGGGGGTGGCTACACCTTC	CASSVVGGGYTF
TRBJ2-1	TRBV10-2	-	-	TGCGCCAGCAGTGAGGCCCCCGATGAGCAGTTCTTC	CASSEAPDEQFF
TRBJ2-5	TRBV2	many	TRBD1	TGTGCCAGCAGTGATGACAGGGAAGAGACCCAGTACTTC	CASSDDREETQYF
TRBJ2-7	TRBV6-5	many	TRBD1	TGTGCCAGCAGACACCGGGACAGGGGGTCCTACGAGCAGTACTTC	CASRHRDRGSYEQYF
TRBJ2-7	TRBV7-8	-	TRBD1	TGTGCCAGCAGCCCCTCCGGGACAGGGCACTACGAGCAGTACTTC	CASSPSGTGHYEQYF
TRBJ1-3	TRBV5-1	many	-	TGCGCCAGCAGCTTGTCGGACTCTGGAAACACCATATATTTT	CASSLSDSGNTIYF
TRBJ1-1	TRBV27	few	TRBD1	TGTGCCAGCAGGACCTACAGGGGTGACACTGAAGCTTTCTTT	CASRTYRGDTEAFF
TRBJ1-5	TRBV19	many	-	TGTGCCAGTAGTAAACAGGGAAATCAGCCCCAGCATTTT	CASSKQGNQPQHF
TRBJ1-2	TRBV28	many	-	TGTGCCAGCAGTCCGACAGGTCTCCTTGACTACACCTTC	CASSPTGLLDYTF
TRBJ2-5	TRBV10-3	-	-	TGTGCCATCAGTGAGCGTCAGCAAGAGACCCAGTACTTC	CAISERQQETQYF
TRBJ2-7	TRBV10-3	-	-	TGTGCCATCAGTGAGTCGTGGGGCTACGAGCAGTACTTC	CAISESWGYEQYF
TRBJ1-2	TRBV7-9	-	TRBD1	TGTGCCAGCAGCTTCCTGGGACAGGGGACTCATGGCTACACCTTC	CASSFLGQGTHGYTF
TRBJ2-3	TRBV19	many	-	TGTGCCAGTAGTATGAGTCAAGACACAGATACGCAGTATTTT	CASSMSQDTDTQYF
TRBJ2-1	TRBV7-8	many	TRBD2	TGTGCCAGCAGCTTAGCTTTTAGCGGGGGGGCAGGTGAGCAGTTCTTC	CASSLAFSGGAGEQFF
TRBJ1-1	TRBV4-1	many	-	TGCGCCAGCAGCCACCTAGGAGGAATGAACACTGAAGCTTTCTTT	CASSHLGGMNTEAFF
TRBJ2-6	TRBV2	many	-	TGTGCCAGCAGACTCAGCTCTGGGGCCAACGTCCTGACTTTC	CASRLSSGANVLTF
TRBJ1-1	TRBV19	-	TRBD1	TGTGCCAGTAGCGAGGCAGGGGGCCGCGAAGCTTTCTTT	CASSEAGGREAFF
TRBJ2-3	TRBV20-1	-	TRBD2	TGCAGTGCTAAGGGGACTAGCGGGAGGTCAGATACGCAGTATTTT	CSAKGTSGRSDTQYF
TRBJ2-7	TRBV7-2	-	-	TGTGCCAGCAGTCCTTCCTACTCCTACGAGCAGTACTTC	CASSPSYSYEQYF
TRBJ1-4	TRBV10-1	many	-	TGCGCCAGCAGCGATCGGACGGAAACTAATGAAAAACTGTTTTTT	CASSDRTETNEKLFF
TRBJ2-3	TRBV5-6	many	-	TGTGCCAGCAGCTTGCCGGGGGTCACAGATACGCAGTATTTT	CASSLPGVTDTQYF
TRBJ2-4	TRBV6-5	few	TRBD2	TGTGCCAGCGCTGACAGCGGGGGGCCGGGGAACATTCAGTACTTC	CASADSGGPGNIQYF
TRBJ1-2	TRBV6-5	-	-	TGTGCCAGCAGTAGACGACAGTTTAACTATGGCTACACCTTC	CASSRRQFNYGYTF
TRBJ1-1	TRBV7-8	-	-	TGTGCCAGCAGCCCCCAGCCGGGGACTGAAGCTTTCTTT	CASSPQPGTEAFF
TRBJ1-2	TRBV19	-	TRBD1	TGTGCCAGTAGTCAACAGGGGTATGGCTACACCTTC	CASSQQGYGYTF
TRBJ1-5	TRBV6-1	many	TRBD1	TGTGCCAGCCTTGAGACAGGGTATGGTCAGCCCCAGCATTTT	CASLETGYGQPQHF
TRBJ2-5	TRBV3-1	many	TRBD1	TGTGCCAGCAGCCTTATCTCGGGACAGCAAGAGACCCAGTACTTC	CASSLISGQQETQYF
TRBJ2-3	TRBV29-1	many	-	TGCAGCGTTGATTTGCCGACCTCTTCGCATTCCGATACGCAGTATTTT	CSVDLPTSSHSDTQYF
TRBJ2-3	TRBV12-3/TRBV12-4	-	TRBD2	TGTGCCAGCAGTTTCTCTCGGGGGGGCCGGGATACGCAGTATTTT	CASSFSRGGRDTQYF
TRBJ1-2	TRBV10-3	few	TRBD1	TGTGCCATCAGTGAGTCGGGACAGCTCTATGGCTACACCTTC	CAISESGQLYGYTF
TRBJ2-5	TRBV7-9	-	-	TGTGCCAGCAGCTTAGTCCAGGGCGAGACCCAGTACTTC	CASSLVQGETQYF
TRBJ1-1	TRBV10-3	-	-	TGTGCCATCAGTGACCCGCAGGGACTTGAAGCTTTCTTT	CAISDPQGLEAFF
TRBJ2-1	TRBV10-3	-	-	TGTGCCATCAGTGAGAAGAGGGGGGGGGCCCTTTATGAGCAGTTCTTC	CAISEKRGGALYEQFF
TRBJ2-2	TRBV3-1	-	-	TGTGCCAGCAGCCAAGATGACGATACCGGGGAGCTGCTTTTT	CASSQDDDTGELLF
TRBJ1-1	TRBV18	few	TRBD1	TGTGCCAGCTCACCAATGGACAGGGCGAACACTGAAGCTTTCTTT	CASSPMDRANTEAFF
TRBJ2-6	TRBV9	-	-	TGTGCCAGCAGTTCCTCCCGACAGCGCTACGAGGGAAGTGGGGCCAACGTCCTGACTTTC	CASSSSRQRYEGSGANVLTF
TRBJ1-5	TRBV2	few	TRBD1	TGTGCCAGCAGGGACAGGCCGTATAGCAATCAGCCCCAGCATTTT	CASRDRPYSNQPQHF
TRBJ2-1	TRBV5-1	many	TRBD1	TGCGCCAGCAGCTTGGGACAGGGCCCCAATGAGCAGTTCTTC	CASSLGQGPNEQFF
TRBJ1-2	TRBV19	-	-	TGTGCCAGTAGTATGGGGACGGCCTACTATGGCTACACCTTC	CASSMGTAYYGYTF
TRBJ2-3	TRBV6-2/TRBV6-3	-	-	TGTGCCAGCAGTTTATTGGAGGGCACAGATACGCAGTATTTT	CASSLLEGTDTQYF
TRBJ2-1	TRBV20-1	-	TRBD2	TGCAGTGCTCCTGGGACTAGCGGCGATAACTACAATGAGCAGTTCTTC	CSAPGTSGDNYNEQFF
TRBJ1-2	TRBV25-1	once	-	TGTGCCAGCAGTTCCCGACAGATCCTTAGCCAGCCTAACTATGGCTACACCTTC	CASSSRQILSQPNYGYTF
TRBJ1-1	TRBV15	-	-	TGTGCCACCAGCAGTGGGAGTTGGAGGACGGCTTTCTTT	CATSSGSWRTAFF
TRBJ2-7	TRBV29-1	-	TRBD1	TGCAGCGTCGGGACAGGAGTCTACGAGCAGTACTTC	CSVGTGVYEQYF
TRBJ2-7	TRBV4-3	few	TRBD1	TGCGCCAGCAGCCAAGCTGGGACAGGGCGCGAGCAGTACTTC	CASSQAGTGREQYF
TRBJ2-1	TRBV7-2	-	TRBD2	TGTGCCAGCAGCTTAGCGCGGACTAGCGGCAATGAGCAGTTCTTC	CASSLARTSGNEQFF
TRBJ2-7	TRBV6-5	many	-	TGTGCCAGCAGTGATGGTTCTAGGGCACTATCCGAGCAGTACTTC	CASSDGSRALSEQYF
TRBJ1-2	TRBV20-1	many	-	TGCAGTGTGGCGGGAGGGGGAGATGGCTACACCTTC	CSVAGGGDGYTF
TRBJ2-1	TRBV7-3	-	TRBD2	TGTGCCAGCAGCTTCTGGCGGGGGGGCCTTGACTATCAGGAGCAGTTCTTC	CASSFWRGGLDYQEQFF
TRBJ1-5	TRBV7-2	-	-	TGTGCCAGCAGCTTCATATTGAGGGGAAACCAGCCCCAGCATTTT	CASSFILRGNQPQHF
TRBJ2-7	TRBV12-3/TRBV12-4	-	-	TGTGCCAGCAGTCCTCTAGGGAGTTCAGGAGAGCAGTACTTC	CASSPLGSSGEQYF
TRBJ1-2	TRBV9	-	-	TGTGCCAGCAGCGAGGACCCCACCAGCCCCTATGGCTACACCTTC	CASSEDPTSPYGYTF
TRBJ1-1	TRBV20-1	-	-	TGCAGTGCTAGAGTAGATCAAGGGGGAAGCTTGGGCCTCACTGAAGCTTTCTTT	CSARVDQGGSLGLTEAFF